The 18 T cell receptor beta chains listed next were all sequenced from one sample in a study of cytomegalovirus exposure and HLA in healthy donors. With 60 Vbeta and 13 Jbeta primers, the PCR was carried out. TCRdb's table, derived via immunoSEQ multiplex PCR, lists solely in-frame clones and lacks some. There are some 150,000 clones in the sample; approximately 80% occur only once, and 5% to 5.5% lies in the top ten. Sequencing used PBMCs. The receptors were sampled from a male donor in good health and CMV-seronegative.

The chain is built from TRBV4-2 and TRBJ1-4; D is unresolved. Germline lookup yields CDR1 LGHNA and CDR2 YNFKEQ. V was shortened by 0 bases and J by 10 bases, with 15 bases between the two germline ends. This CDR3 is built from 15 residues. The CDR3, as DNA: TGTGCCAGCAGCCAAGAACCCACGGTAACGGGAAAACTGTTTTTT. As protein: CASSQEPTVTGKLFF.

J is TRBJ2-2 and V is TRBV10-3; perhaps TRBD1 as D (5 bases). CDR1 is ENHRY, CDR2 SYGVKD, per germline. Trimming left V 3 bases short and J 5 bases short, with 13 bases between. The CDR3 extends over 15 amino acids. The CDR3 DNA is TGTGCCATCAGTGATCAGGGTCCAAAGACCGGGGAGCTGTTTTTT. It translates to CAISDQGPKTGELFF.

This chain links TRBV19 with TRBJ1-6; maybe TRBD1 (5 bases). CDR3 length: 13 residues. The V end lost 10 bases, the J end lost 9 bases, and 16 bases lay between the germline ends. Germline V gene data show CDR1 as LNHDA and CDR2 as SQIVND (reference sequence). CDR3 DNA: TGTGCCACCGCTCCAATACAGGCTTCACCCCTCCACTTT. It codes for CATAPIQASPLHF.

The rearrangement links TRBV4-3 to TRBJ1-2, with D possibly matching TRBD1 (5 bases). Trimming removed 0 bases from V and 8 bases from J, with 13 bases in between. Germline CDR1 is LGHNA and CDR2 is YSLEER. The CDR3 has 14 residues. Here the CDR3 DNA reads TGCGCCAGCAGCCAAGAGGCAGGGCCCGGCGGCTACACCTTC. This translates into CASSQEAGPGGYTF.

This clone has a single count. This chain connects TRBV6-1 to TRBJ2-4; TRBD2 matches 7 bases. Unmatched junction bases numbered 10, after V lost 8 bases and J lost 3 bases. This CDR3 has 15 amino acids. CDR1 is MNHNS and CDR2 is SASEGT in the germline V gene. The CDR3 here is CASVGGDVGKNIQYF. CDR3 nucleotide sequence: TGTGCCAGCGTGGGGGGGGATGTCGGCAAAAACATTCAGTACTTC.

In its sample, this clone was seen once. CDR3 bases: TGTGCCACGCAAGCCCGGGACACTTACGGAGGAACTAATGAAAAACTGTTTTTT. Translation gives CATQARDTYGGTNEKLFF. V usage is TRBV10-3 and J usage is TRBJ1-4; the D gene is possibly TRBD1 (6 bases). CDR1 ENHRY and CDR2 SYGVKD come from the germline V gene. The CDR3 sequence is 18 residues long. Trimming stripped 10 bases from V and 1 base from J, with 25 bases between.

This chain uses TRBV11-2 with TRBJ2-3, with D possibly being TRBD2 (5 bases). Germline loops: CDR1 SGHAT, CDR2 FQNNGV. V was pared by 3 bases and J by 0 bases, with 10 bases between. This CDR3 is built from 15 residues. CDR3 sequence reads: CASSFGLRSTDTQYF. In DNA form, the CDR3 reads TGTGCCAGCAGCTTCGGACTCCGAAGCACAGATACGCAGTATTTT.

The chain has TRBV4-1 and TRBJ2-6; 7 bases are a match to TRBD1. Germline-derived CDR1 and CDR2 are MGHRA and YSYEKL. This CDR3 has 20 residues. The junction had 11 bases not matched to a gene; V was cut back by 0 bases and J by 0 bases. The CDR3 loop is CASSQEPMTGLGSGANVLTF. The CDR3 nucleotides read TGCGCCAGCAGCCAAGAACCTATGACAGGGCTAGGCTCTGGGGCCAACGTCCTGACTTTC.

This clone turned up a few times. The chain joins TRBV10-2 to TRBJ1-5; the D is unclear. This CDR3 comprises 14 residues. Germline CDR1 and CDR2: WSHSY and SAAADI. Trimming took off 4 bases at V and 7 bases at J, with 14 bases between the two ends. This chain's CDR3 is CASSADGEAQPQHF. In DNA, the CDR3 is TGCGCCAGCAGTGCGGACGGGGAGGCCCAGCCCCAGCATTTT.

V usage is TRBV7-3 and J usage is TRBJ1-1; TRBD1 is a possible D gene (6 bases). Germline CDR1 and CDR2: SGHTA and FQGTGA. There are 14 residues in the CDR3. The V gene lost 5 bases and the J gene lost 4 bases, with 14 bases spanning the gap. Here the CDR3 DNA reads TGTGCCAGCAGCCCCACAGGGAAAGGCACTGAAGCTTTCTTT. This translates into CASSPTGKGTEAFF.

The V and J genes are TRBV5-4 and TRBJ2-1, with 7 bases fitting TRBD1. Per germline, CDR1 SGHNT and CDR2 YYREEE (reference sequence). This CDR3 comprises 13 residues. The V segment lost 4 bases and the J segment 8 bases; nucleotides outside the gene matches: 6. The CDR3 loop reads CASSQDRYYEQFF. The DNA for the CDR3 is TGTGCCAGCAGCCAGGACAGGTACTATGAGCAGTTCTTC.

The gene calls are TRBV6-1 and TRBJ1-1; unclear D gene. The germline V gene encodes CDR1 MNHNS and CDR2 SASEGT. The CDR3 covers 13 residues. The ends were cut back, 4 bases at V and 7 bases at J, with 13 bases in the middle. The CDR3 DNA follows: TGTGCCAGCAGTGCTCGGGAGGCAGGTGAAGCTTTCTTT. The encoded protein is CASSAREAGEAFF.

The chain carries TRBV5-6 and TRBJ1-3, with a tentative D call TRBD1 (6 bases). With 5 bases removed from V and 4 bases from J, the gap between germline ends came to 13 bases. The CDR3 spans 14 residues. CDR1 and CDR2 (germline): SGHDT, YYEEEE. The CDR3 DNA is TGTGCCAGCAGTCCGGCAGGGGTAGGAAACACCATATATTTT. Translating it yields CASSPAGVGNTIYF.

V usage is TRBV4-1 and J usage is TRBJ1-4; D is possibly TRBD1 (5 bases). The germline V gene encodes CDR1 MGHRA and CDR2 YSYEKL. V was shortened by 0 bases and J by 10 bases, with 21 bases between the two germline ends. The CDR3 is made up of 17 amino acids. The CDR3 DNA reads TGCGCCAGCAGCCAAGAGGAGGGGCCGGGGCAACGGGGAAAACTGTTTTTT. This encodes CASSQEEGPGQRGKLFF.

The chain recombines TRBV5-1 with TRBJ2-3, with 13 bases fitting TRBD2. Looked up from germline, CDR1 is SGHRS and CDR2 is YFSETQ. V lost 6 bases to trimming and J lost 6 bases; unmatched junction nucleotides: 7. The length of the CDR3 is 15 residues. The CDR3 region has the DNA TGCGCCAGCAAGGGGACTAGCGGGGCCCCGGATACGCAGTATTTT. It yields the protein CASKGTSGAPDTQYF.

CDR3 coding DNA: TGTGCCAGCAGCTTCTCGGGTTTGAACACTGAAGCTTTCTTT. Translating it yields CASSFSGLNTEAFF. This rearrangement joins TRBV7-9 to TRBJ1-1; D call uncertain. Germline V gives CDR1 SEHNR, CDR2 FQNEAQ (reference sequence). Trimming pared 3 bases from V and 0 bases from J, leaving 8 bases between. The length of the CDR3 is 14 residues.

CDR3 in amino acids: CASSSGIGSPLHF. CDR3 in DNA: TGTGCCAGCAGTTCAGGGATTGGGTCACCCCTCCACTTT. V usage is TRBV6-5 and J usage is TRBJ1-6; D possibly corresponds to TRBD1 (5 bases). Trimming shortened V by 4 bases and J by 10 bases, and 11 bases separated the two germline ends. Germline assignment: CDR1 MNHEY and CDR2 SVGAGI. This CDR3 contains 13 residues.

The V gene is TRBV5-4, the J gene TRBJ2-5; maybe TRBD1 (6 bases). CDR1 and CDR2 from the germline V gene are SGHNT and YYREEE (reference sequence). Trimming left V 0 bases short and J 5 bases short, with 11 bases between. There are 14 residues in the CDR3. This chain's CDR3 is CASSLAGDGETQYF. The CDR3 DNA reads as TGTGCCAGCAGCTTGGCAGGGGATGGGGAGACCCAGTACTTC.